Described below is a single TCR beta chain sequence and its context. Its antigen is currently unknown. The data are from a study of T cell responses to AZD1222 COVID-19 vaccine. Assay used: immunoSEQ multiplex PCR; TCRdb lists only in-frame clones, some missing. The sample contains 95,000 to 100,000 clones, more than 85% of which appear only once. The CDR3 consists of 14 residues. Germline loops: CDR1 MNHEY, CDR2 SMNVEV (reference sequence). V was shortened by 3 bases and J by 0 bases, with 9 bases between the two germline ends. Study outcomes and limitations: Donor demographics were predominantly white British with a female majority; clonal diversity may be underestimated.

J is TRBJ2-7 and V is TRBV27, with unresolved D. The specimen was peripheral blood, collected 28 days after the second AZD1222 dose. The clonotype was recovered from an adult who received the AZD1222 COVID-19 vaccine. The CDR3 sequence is CASSFRTSSYEQYF. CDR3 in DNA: TGTGCCAGCAGTTTCCGGACGAGCTCCTACGAGCAGTACTTC.